This T cell receptor (beta chain) came from a study of neoadjuvant anti-PD-1 for oral cavity cancer. Study context: Around day 43, patients without progression received a fourth nivolumab dose before surgery.

CDR1 is KGHSH and CDR2 is LQKENI in the germline V gene. The CDR3 extends over 15 amino acids. J was trimmed by 1 base and V by 5 bases; bases with no gene match: 4. The assay was immunoSEQ multiplex PCR, and TCRdb's table has in-frame clones only and misses some. This table has some 66,000 clones, around 80% appearing once. Sequenced here: PBMCs, sampled before nivolumab (anti-PD-1) treatment. The gene calls are TRBV18 and TRBJ1-3; 8 nucleotides agree with TRBD1. The receptor comes from a person between 40 and 85 years old with oral cavity squamous cell carcinoma. In DNA form, the CDR3 reads TGTGCCAGCTCAGAAGACAGGGGATCTGGAAACACCATATATTTT. This gives the protein CASSEDRGSGNTIYF. The full variable domain, its missing parts supplied by reference TRBV18 and TRBJ1-3, is NAGVMQNPRHLVRRRGQEARLRCSPMKGHSHVYWYRQLPEEGLKFMVYLQKENIIDESGMPKERFSAEFPKEGPSILRIQQVVRGDSAAYFCASSEDRGSGNTIYFGEGSWLTVV.